This T cell receptor beta chain appears in the sequencing data of a study of blood T cell repertoires in COVID-19. Study as a whole: Sites in the United States, Italy and Spain provided acute and convalescent COVID-19 samples. In each case, the material was cDNA or gDNA derived from T cells, B-cell-depleted T cells, or PBMCs.

In the authors' methods: It was from reference gene primer amplification that nucleated cell counts were estimated. Profiled with immunoSEQ multiplex PCR; TCRdb holds only in-frame clones, not every one. The V and J calls and clone size come from that table; D and trimming were worked out from the DNA. This table holds 80,000 to 95,000 clones, around 90% found once. V was clipped by 3 bases and J by 2 bases; unmatched bases: 5. The germline V gene has CDR1 SGHTA and CDR2 FQGNSA. The length of the CDR3 is 17 residues. The specimen sequenced was peripheral blood. V gene TRBV7-2 combines with J gene TRBJ2-3; TRBD2 agrees at 13 bases. The receptor comes from a woman between 70 and 85 years old with acute or convalescent COVID-19. The CDR3 region has the DNA TGTGCCAGCAGCTTGATGGGACTAGCGGGGTTCACAGATACGCAGTATTTT. Protein sequence: CASSLMGLAGFTDTQYF.